Shown below are 20 T cell receptor beta chains from a single sample sequenced in a study of T-cell memory formation after mild COVID-19 (dated by TCRdb to the early 2020s). Library prep was done by 5' RACE. The reads were generated on an Illumina NovaSeq 6000. The public sequencing data were trimmed at Q25 with fastp and processed into clonotypes with MiXCR by TCRdb, which kept only in-frame beta chains. Rows merge per CDR3 protein into single entries with the most common DNA and genes. This sample has hundreds of thousands of distinct CDR3 sequences in its table, and about 20% of those were observed once. The ten largest clones capture around 13% of the sample. The sample was PBMCs or a T cell subset sorted from them (not recorded which). These receptors were collected from an adult woman who had mild COVID-19 (a few samples of this study predate the infection). The sample titles of this study are shuffled in the database, so cell type and time point are left out; the donor was told from shared clones.

The chain combines TRBV5-1 with TRBJ2-1; no definite D call. Deletions cut 0 bases from V and 8 bases from J, with 6 bases between. Germline CDR1 reads SGHRS; CDR2 reads YFSETQ. CDR3 size: 12 residues. CDR3 sequence reads: CASSLGAYEQFF. The CDR3, as DNA: TGCGCCAGCAGCTTGGGAGCCTATGAGCAGTTCTTC.

The chain couples TRBV28 to TRBJ1-1, with unresolved D. Trimming cost V 5 bases and J 2 bases, with 21 bases left between them. This CDR3 has 17 residues. The germline gives CDR1 MDHEN, CDR2 SYDVKM. The DNA of the CDR3 is TGTGCCAGCAGTCTATCATCGGGAACCGGACCCAACACTGAAGCTTTCTTT. Encoded protein: CASSLSSGTGPNTEAFF.

This clonotype has just a few counts. V usage is TRBV2 and J usage is TRBJ2-6; D perhaps matches TRBD2 (6 bases). Trimming left V 6 bases short and J 2 bases short, with 11 bases between. Germline V CDR1 and CDR2: SNHLY, FYNNEI. The CDR3 length is 15 residues. CDR3 bases: TGTGCCAGCAGCCCGGAGCGGGCTGGGGCCAACGTCCTGACTTTC. As protein: CASSPERAGANVLTF.

The rearrangement joins TRBV11-3 to TRBJ1-1; D possibly corresponds to TRBD1 (5 bases). Per germline, CDR1 SGHNT and CDR2 YENEEA. Trimming stripped 1 base from V and 2 bases from J, with 11 bases between. The CDR3 is 15 residues long. The CDR3 DNA sequence: TGTGCCAGCAGCTTAGGTTGGCAGGGAAACACTGAAGCTTTCTTT. Translation gives CASSLGWQGNTEAFF.

In this sample, this clonotype turned up a few times. The CDR3 protein is CASSLLDRRMNTEAFF. The DNA of the CDR3 is TGTGCCAGCAGCCTCCTGGACCGCCGCATGAACACTGAAGCTTTCTTT. The J gene is TRBJ1-1, the V gene TRBV7-9; D is uncertain. The germline CDR1 and CDR2 sequences are SEHNR and FQNEAQ (reference sequence). The CDR3 loop spans 16 amino acids. With 5 bases removed from V and 0 bases from J, the gap between germline ends came to 16 bases.

The gene calls are TRBV20-1 and TRBJ1-2; D ambiguous. V was trimmed by 0 bases and J by 8 bases, leaving 16 bases between them. CDR3 length: 14 residues. Germline lookup yields CDR1 DFQATT and CDR2 SNEGSKA (reference sequence). The CDR3 region is CSARDQEAGYGYTF. The CDR3 bases are TGCAGTGCTAGAGATCAGGAGGCAGGCTACGGCTACACCTTC.

The chain recombines TRBV19 with TRBJ1-1; TRBD1 might be the D (5 bases). The CDR3 spans 15 residues. The V gene lost 3 bases and the J gene lost 2 bases, with 13 bases spanning the gap. Germline CDR1 reads LNHDA; CDR2 reads SQIVND (reference sequence). The CDR3 DNA sequence: TGTGCCAGTAGTATCGGGGGGGTGGAAAACACTGAAGCTTTCTTT. It is translated as CASSIGGVENTEAFF.

For the CDR3, the DNA is TGTGCCAGCAGTGAAGGGGGCTACTATGGCTACACCTTC. Translation: CASSEGGYYGYTF. V and J are TRBV2 and TRBJ1-2; possible D gene TRBD1, 5 bases. Per germline, CDR1 SNHLY and CDR2 FYNNEI. V was trimmed by 1 base and J by 3 bases, leaving 6 bases between them. This CDR3 has 13 residues.

This clonotype was seen a handful of times. V and J are TRBV6-1 and TRBJ2-1, with TRBD1 matching 9 bases. The CDR3 spans 18 residues. V shed 0 bases and J 7 bases; nucleotides not matched to a gene: 13. CDR1 is MNHNS and CDR2 is SASEGT in the germline V gene. CDR3 sequence: CASSEAIGDRAYSNEQFF. Written as DNA, the CDR3 is TGTGCCAGCAGTGAAGCGATAGGGGACAGGGCTTATTCTAATGAGCAGTTCTTC.

The chain uses TRBV29-1 and TRBJ2-5; TRBD2 agrees at 10 bases. The CDR3 sequence is 13 residues long. Trimming took 7 bases from V and 4 from J; bases not matched to a gene: 6. Germline V gives CDR1 SQVTM, CDR2 ANQGSEA. CDR3 residues: CSGSGRAIETQYF. CDR3 bases: TGCAGCGGAAGCGGGAGGGCCATAGAGACCCAGTACTTC.

J is TRBJ2-7 and V is TRBV9; TRBD2 matches 9 bases. Germline V CDR1 and CDR2: SGDLS, YYNGEE. V lost 4 bases, J lost 5 bases, and 7 bases stayed unmatched. The CDR3 is made up of 14 amino acids. The CDR3 nucleotides read TGTGCCAGCAGCAAAGGACTAGCGAGGGACGAGCAGTACTTC. This encodes CASSKGLARDEQYF.

This clonotype was observed a few times. The chain uses TRBV3-1 and TRBJ1-1; 9 nucleotides line up with TRBD1. Germline CDR1 LGHDT, CDR2 YNNKEL (reference sequence). This CDR3 is 15 amino acids long. V was clipped by 3 bases and J by 3 bases; unmatched bases: 5. The CDR3 region is CASSQTGGVHTEAFF. The CDR3 DNA follows: TGTGCCAGCAGCCAGACAGGGGGAGTGCACACTGAAGCTTTCTTT.

V gene TRBV29-1 combines with J gene TRBJ1-2, with D hard to call. Germline V gives CDR1 SQVTM, CDR2 ANQGSEA. The CDR3 has 12 amino acids. V gave up 2 bases and J gave up 6 bases, with 10 bases separating them. CDR3 nucleotide sequence: TGCAGCGTTGAAATGTTGGCGAATGGCTACACCTTC. It specifies CSVEMLANGYTF.

This rearrangement joins TRBV27 to TRBJ1-1, with D hard to call. V was trimmed by 9 bases and J by 4 bases, leaving 18 bases between them. Per germline, CDR1 MNHEY and CDR2 SMNVEV (reference sequence). The length of the CDR3 is 14 residues. The CDR3 region has the DNA TGTGCCAGTAAACCCACACCGGGCGTCACTGAAGCTTTCTTT. It is translated as CASKPTPGVTEAFF.

The chain uses TRBV7-7 and TRBJ2-3; TRBD1 matches at 7 bases. CDR1 and CDR2 from the germline V gene are SSHAT and FNYEAQ (reference sequence). There are 16 residues in the CDR3. V shed 5 bases and J 1 base; nucleotides not matched to a gene: 9. CDR3 sequence reads: CASSPGGWGGTDTQYF. In nucleotides, the CDR3 is TGTGCCAGCAGCCCAGGGGGTTGGGGAGGCACAGATACGCAGTATTTT.

This clonotype has only a few counts. The gene calls are TRBV27 and TRBJ2-7, with TRBD1 matching over 7 bases. The CDR3 spans 14 residues. Trimming at V came to 5 bases and at J to 2 bases, leaving 6 bases not matched to a gene. CDR1 and CDR2 (germline): MNHEY, SMNVEV (reference sequence). CDR3 sequence reads: CASSHKGGAYEQYF. DNA for the CDR3: TGTGCCAGCAGTCACAAAGGGGGCGCCTACGAGCAGTACTTC.

This clonotype has just a few counts. The V gene is TRBV20-1, the J gene TRBJ2-1; D possibly corresponds to TRBD2 (6 bases). Between the trimmed V and J ends, which lost 0 bases and 2 bases, there was a span of 11 bases. The CDR3 runs to 15 residues. Germline loops: CDR1 DFQATT, CDR2 SNEGSKA (reference sequence). CDR3 sequence: CSARDRRAPYNEQFF. The CDR3 DNA follows: TGCAGTGCTAGAGACAGGAGGGCCCCCTACAATGAGCAGTTCTTC.

The CDR3 loop is CASSQASTLSGQGTRQPQHF. Written as DNA, the CDR3 is TGCGCCAGCAGCCAAGCGAGTACCTTATCTGGACAGGGTACACGTCAGCCCCAGCATTTT. The chain combines TRBV4-1 with TRBJ1-5; TRBD1 agrees at 8 bases. This CDR3 region has 20 residues. Germline loops: CDR1 MGHRA, CDR2 YSYEKL. The ends lost 1 base at V and 6 bases at J; junction bases unmatched: 20.

A few counts support this clonotype. This chain uses TRBV5-6 with TRBJ2-7; D is unresolved. This CDR3 is built from 15 residues. Trimming left V 2 bases short and J 2 bases short, with 14 bases between. Germline V gene sequence: CDR1 SGHDT, CDR2 YYEEEE. The CDR3 nucleotides read TGTGCCAGCAGCTTTGGGTGGGAAGAAGCCTACGAGCAGTACTTC. Encoded protein: CASSFGWEEAYEQYF. The whole variable domain, remainder taken from reference TRBV5-6 and TRBJ2-7, is DAGVTQSPTHLIKTRGQQVTLRCSPKSGHDTVSWYQQALGQGPQFIFQYYEEEERQRGNFPDRFSGHQFPNYSSELNVNALLLGDSALYLCASSFGWEEAYEQYFGPGTRLTVT.

The table lists this clonotype with a few counts. The J gene is TRBJ1-1, the V gene TRBV6-6, with a possible D match to TRBD1 (5 bases). In germline, CDR1 is MNHNY, CDR2 SVGAGI (reference sequence). The CDR3 consists of 13 residues. CDR3 in DNA: TGTGCAGTTGGGGGTTACATGAACACTGAAGCTTTCTTT. It yields the protein CAVGGYMNTEAFF.